The subject of this entry is one T cell receptor beta chain. Its antigen is not identified. This sample stems from a study of cytomegalovirus exposure and HLA in healthy donors. The PCR used 60 Vbeta and 13 Jbeta primers. Profiling relied on immunoSEQ multiplex PCR, and the TCRdb table lists in-frame clones only, not all of them. The sample includes under 130,000 clones. Notes on the study in general: Presence/absence analyses assumed roughly uniform sequencing depth across donors.

Trimming removed 1 base from V and 2 bases from J, with 9 bases in between. Germline V gene lookup returns CDR1 MGHRA and CDR2 YSYEKL. This CDR3 has 14 residues. This chain uses TRBV4-1 with TRBJ2-7, with a possible D match to TRBD2 (5 bases). What was sequenced was PBMCs. The origin of this receptor is a man over 45 in good health and CMV-seronegative. The CDR3 here is CASSQGEGPYEQYF. CDR3 nucleotides: TGCGCCAGCAGCCAAGGCGAGGGCCCCTACGAGCAGTACTTC.